This T cell receptor (beta chain) was identified during a study of T-cell reconstitution after alpha-beta-depleted transplantation in children. Construction of the TCRbeta library involved unique molecular identifiers. TCRdb processed the PCR reads anew with MiXCR; each CDR3 protein has one entry. Here the sample spans about 420,000 distinct CDR3 sequences, around 16% being singletons. CDR1 is SGHRS, CDR2 YFSETQ, per germline. The CDR3 has 12 residues. The germline V and J ends were trimmed by 0 bases and 9 bases, with 7 bases remaining between them. The input for sequencing was PBMCs, mostly from graft donor cells, taken 360 days after TCRalphabeta/CD19-depleted stem cell transplant. This receptor was identified in a boy less than two years old who had a stem cell transplant for Wiskott-Aldrich syndrome, so the T cells may come from the graft donor. The chain joins TRBV5-1 to TRBJ2-1; the D gene could be TRBD1 or TRBD2 (5 bases each). In nucleotides, the CDR3 is TGCGCCAGCAGCTTGGTCGGGACTGAGCAGTTCTTC. It translates to CASSLVGTEQFF.